These 12 T cell receptor beta chains came from one sample sequenced in a study of blood T cell repertoires in COVID-19 (TCRdb year 2020). The library was obtained by the immunoSEQ multiplex PCR assay. Imported from immuneACCESS, the table was reduced by TCRdb to in-frame sequences with V and J called. These copies leave out some clones; in studies compared against another copy, an unresolved V gene accounts for under half, and the cause of the remainder is not known. The sample records fewer than 300,000 clones, 84% of which are singletons. Approximately 14% of the sample rests with the top ten. Sequencing used peripheral blood. The receptors stem from a person aged 65-85 years with COVID-19, enrolled during active disease.

This clone was seen only once. The chain employs TRBV27 and TRBJ2-7, with 9 positions matching TRBD1. Germline V CDR1 and CDR2: MNHEY, SMNVEV (reference sequence). The CDR3 totals 15 residues. The ends lost 5 bases at V and 3 bases at J; junction bases unmatched: 8. The CDR3 DNA reads as TGTGCCAGCAGTGGCGACAGGGGGTCTCTCTACGAGCAGTACTTC. It is translated as CASSGDRGSLYEQYF.

The chain uses TRBV7-2 and TRBJ2-5; D unclear. V lost 6 bases and J 5 bases, leaving 10 bases between the germline ends. CDR1 and CDR2 (germline): SGHTA, FQGNSA. The CDR3 loop spans 12 amino acids. CDR3 in DNA: TGTGCCAGCAGTTCTACCTCGGAGACCCAGTACTTC. It is translated as CASSSTSETQYF.

The chain links TRBV7-9 to TRBJ2-5; possible D gene TRBD2, 6 bases. The CDR3 runs 16 residues. Trimming removed 3 bases at V and 1 base at J, with 15 bases between. Germline assignment: CDR1 SEHNR and CDR2 FQNEAQ (reference sequence). CDR3 amino acids: CASSLGSSETQETQYF. CDR3 bases: TGTGCCAGCAGCTTGGGGTCTAGCGAAACCCAAGAGACCCAGTACTTC.

A few counts support this clone. CDR3 loop: CASSLTGVRTEAFF. CDR3 bases: TGTGCCAGCAGCCTAACAGGGGTGCGAACTGAAGCTTTCTTT. This chain uses TRBV3-1 (or the pseudogene TRBV3-2) with TRBJ1-1; TRBD1 aligns across 7 bases. Germline V gene data show CDR1 as LGHDT and CDR2 as YNNKEL (reference sequence). The CDR3 is made up of 14 amino acids. V lost 4 bases to trimming and J lost 5 bases; unmatched junction nucleotides: 7.

This clone was recorded only once. The CDR3 protein is CASSLSSTFSYEQYF. As DNA, the CDR3 is TGTGCCAGCAGTTTATCGTCTACCTTCTCCTACGAGCAGTACTTC. The rearrangement joins TRBV28 to TRBJ2-7, with D unclear. Trimming removed 1 base at V and 0 bases at J, with 10 bases between. The CDR3 runs to 15 residues. CDR1 is MDHEN and CDR2 is SYDVKM in the germline V gene. Together with reference TRBV28 and TRBJ2-7, the CDR3 gives the full variable domain: DVKVTQSSRYLVKRTGEKVFLECVQDMDHENMFWYRQDPGLGLRLIYFSYDVKMKEKGDIPEGYSVSREKKERFSLILESASTNQTSMYLCASSLSSTFSYEQYFGPGTRLTVT.

This clone occurred a few times. The genes are TRBV5-1 and TRBJ2-1; TRBD2 agrees at 11 bases. CDR3 length equals 15 residues. Germline values: CDR1 SGHRS, CDR2 YFSETQ. V shed 3 bases, J shed 4 bases, and the junction held 3 bases outside the gene matches. The CDR3 here is CASSWLAGGYNEQFF. The CDR3 DNA sequence: TGCGCCAGCAGCTGGCTAGCGGGAGGTTACAATGAGCAGTTCTTC.

The chain couples TRBV7-9 to TRBJ1-4; tentatively, D is TRBD1 (6 bases). The CDR3 has 14 residues. CDR1 is SEHNR and CDR2 is FQNEAQ in the germline V gene (reference sequence). With 5 bases removed from V and 4 bases from J, the gap between germline ends came to 11 bases. In DNA, the CDR3 is TGTGCCAGCAGCCTCGGACAGTATAATGAAAAACTGTTTTTT. Translating it yields CASSLGQYNEKLFF.

The genes are TRBV7-2 and TRBJ1-2, with 9 bases lining up with TRBD1. Germline CDR1 is SGHTA and CDR2 is FQGNSA. J lost 8 bases, V lost 0 bases, and 4 bases had no gene match. The length of the CDR3 is 14 residues. CDR3 in DNA: TGTGCCAGCAGCTTAGCCCGAGGACAGGGGGGCTACACCTTC. This codes for CASSLARGQGGYTF. Based on the CDR3 plus reference TRBV7-2 and TRBJ1-2, the full variable domain is GAGVSQSPSNKVTEKGKDVELRCDPISGHTALYWYRQSLGQGLEFLIYFQGNSAPDKSGLPSDRFSAERTGGSVSTLTIQRTQQEDSAVYLCASSLARGQGGYTFGSGTRLTVV.

This sequence joins TRBV28 and TRBJ1-1; D gene unclear. V gave up 7 bases and J gave up 10 bases, with 22 bases separating them. The germline V gene encodes CDR1 MDHEN and CDR2 SYDVKM. The CDR3 is made up of 14 amino acids. The CDR3: CASTTPPRSQRAFF. CDR3 sequence (DNA): TGTGCCAGCACCACTCCCCCCAGGTCTCAAAGAGCTTTCTTT. Using reference TRBV28 and TRBJ1-1 for the parts outside the CDR3, the full variable domain is DVKVTQSSRYLVKRTGEKVFLECVQDMDHENMFWYRQDPGLGLRLIYFSYDVKMKEKGDIPEGYSVSREKKERFSLILESASTNQTSMYLCASTTPPRSQRAFFGQGTRLTVV.

The chain couples TRBV9 to TRBJ2-2; weak D call: TRBD1 (6 bases). The CDR3 totals 16 residues. The V gene's germline CDR1 is SGDLS and CDR2 YYNGEE. Trimming pared 2 bases from V and 1 base from J, leaving 12 bases between. The CDR3 DNA is TGTGCCAGCAGCGTTTACGACAGGCAGAACACCGGGGAGCTGTTTTTT. It is translated as CASSVYDRQNTGELFF.

CDR3 region: CASADLGGASGNTIYF. The CDR3 coding sequence is TGTGCCAGCGCAGATCTAGGGGGGGCATCTGGAAACACCATATATTTT. The chain links TRBV19 to TRBJ1-3, with D maybe TRBD1 (6 bases). Trimming removed 9 bases at V and 1 base at J, with 19 bases between. The CDR3 has 16 residues. In germline, CDR1 is LNHDA, CDR2 SQIVND (reference sequence). The full variable domain, with the rest looked up from reference TRBV19 and TRBJ1-3, is DGGITQSPKYLFRKEGQNVTLSCEQNLNHDAMYWYRQDPGQGLRLIYYSQIVNDFQKGDIAEGYSVSREKKESFPLTVTSAQKNPTAFYLCASADLGGASGNTIYFGEGSWLTVV.

The rearrangement links TRBV29-1 to TRBJ1-1; D may be TRBD1 (5 bases). Per germline, CDR1 SQVTM and CDR2 ANQGSEA. V gave up 4 bases and J gave up 3 bases, with 12 bases separating them. The CDR3 extends over 13 amino acids. CDR3 loop: CSVAGRADTEAFF. In DNA form, the CDR3 reads TGCAGCGTTGCAGGCAGGGCGGACACTGAAGCTTTCTTT.